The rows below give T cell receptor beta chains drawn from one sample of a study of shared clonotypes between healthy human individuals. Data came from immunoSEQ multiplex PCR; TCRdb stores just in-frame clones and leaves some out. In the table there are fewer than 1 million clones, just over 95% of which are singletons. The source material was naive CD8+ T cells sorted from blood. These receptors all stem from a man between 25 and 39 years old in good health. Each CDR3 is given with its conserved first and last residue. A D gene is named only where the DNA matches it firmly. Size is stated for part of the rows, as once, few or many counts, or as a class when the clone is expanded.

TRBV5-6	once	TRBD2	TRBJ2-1	TGTGCCAGCAACTCTGGACTAGCGGGGTCCTACAATGAGCAGTTCTTC	CASNSGLAGSYNEQFF
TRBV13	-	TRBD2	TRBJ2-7	TGTGCCAGCAGCTTAGGCAGCTTACTTCCTTCTAGCGGGAGGGCCTACGAGCAGTACTTC	CASSLGSLLPSSGRAYEQYF
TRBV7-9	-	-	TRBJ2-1	TGTGCCAGCAGCCCGCCCCTCGCTCGATACAATGAGCAGTTCTTC	CASSPPLARYNEQFF
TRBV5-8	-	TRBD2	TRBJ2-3	TGTGCCAGCAGCTTGGGGGCTAGCGGGACAGATACGCAGTATTTT	CASSLGASGTDTQYF
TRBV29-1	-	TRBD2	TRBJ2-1	TGCAGCGTTGAGACTAGCGGGGGGAACAATGAGCAGTTCTTC	CSVETSGGNNEQFF
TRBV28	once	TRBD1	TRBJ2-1	TGTGCCAGCAGCCCGATGGAGGACAGGGTGGGCGGCGATGAGCAGTTCTTC	CASSPMEDRVGGDEQFF
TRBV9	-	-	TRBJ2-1	TGTGCCAGCAGCGTAGCACTAGAGGGCAATGAGCAGTTCTTC	CASSVALEGNEQFF
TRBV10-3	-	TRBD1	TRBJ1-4	TGTGCCATCAGTGCCGGACAGGGGGCGGAAAAACTGTTTTTT	CAISAGQGAEKLFF
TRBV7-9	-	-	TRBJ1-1	TGTGCCAGCAGCTCCGATGAAGTGGAAGGAGCTTTCTTT	CASSSDEVEGAFF
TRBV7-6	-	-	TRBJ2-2	TGTGCCAGCAGTTTGGGGGCAGGGCGGAACACCGGGGAGCTGTTTTTT	CASSLGAGRNTGELFF
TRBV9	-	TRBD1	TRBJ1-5	TGTGCCAGCAGCGACAGGGGTAGCAATCAGCCCCAGCATTTT	CASSDRGSNQPQHF
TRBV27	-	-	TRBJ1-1	TGTGCCAGCAGTTTCCCGCCCTACACTGAAGCTTTCTTT	CASSFPPYTEAFF
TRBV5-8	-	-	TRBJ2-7	TGTGCCAGCAGCACAGGACTCTCCTACGAGCAGTACTTC	CASSTGLSYEQYF
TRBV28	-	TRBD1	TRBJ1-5	TGTGCCAGCAGGGTAGGGGACAGCCATAGCAATCAGCCCCAGCATTTT	CASRVGDSHSNQPQHF
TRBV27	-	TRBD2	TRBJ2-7	TGTGCCAGCAGTTCCGCGGGAGTCGACTACGAGCAGTACTTC	CASSSAGVDYEQYF
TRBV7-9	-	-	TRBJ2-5	TGTGCCAGCAGCCAACTTACCCGCGAGGAGACCCAGTACTTC	CASSQLTREETQYF
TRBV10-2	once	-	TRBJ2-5	TGCGCCAGCAGTGAGGGTCTTTCGGGACGGTGGGGGACCCAGTACTTC	CASSEGLSGRWGTQYF
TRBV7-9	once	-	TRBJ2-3	TGTGCCAGCAGCACAACAGATACGCAGTATTTT	CASSTTDTQYF
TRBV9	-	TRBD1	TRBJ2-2	TGTGCCAGCACCAAGGACAGGAGCGTGAACACCGGGGAGCTGTTTTTT	CASTKDRSVNTGELFF
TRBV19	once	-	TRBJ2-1	TGTGCCAGTAGTCCCCGGGCGGGGACCTACAATGAGCAGTTCTTC	CASSPRAGTYNEQFF
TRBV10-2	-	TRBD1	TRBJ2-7	TGCGCCAGTTCAACGGGACAGGGGAGCTCCTACGAGCAGTACTTC	CASSTGQGSSYEQYF
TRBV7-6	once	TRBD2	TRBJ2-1	TGTGCCAGCAGCCTCGACCAAGGGGCAGCGGGAGGGCCGGGGGATGAGCAGTTCTTC	CASSLDQGAAGGPGDEQFF
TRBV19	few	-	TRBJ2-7	TGTGCCAGTAGCGCTCAGGATTACGAGCAGTACTTC	CASSAQDYEQYF
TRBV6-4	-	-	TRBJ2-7	TGTGCCAGCTTGGATTACCCGGGGGTTCTCTACGAGCAGTACTTC	CASLDYPGVLYEQYF
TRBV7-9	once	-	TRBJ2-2	TGTGCCAGCAGCTTAGGGGCCGCCGGGGAGCTGTTTTTT	CASSLGAAGELFF
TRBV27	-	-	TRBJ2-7	TGTGCCAGCAGTTCGGGGACTTCCCGAGGTGACGAGCAGTACTTC	CASSSGTSRGDEQYF
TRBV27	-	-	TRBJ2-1	TGTGCCAGCAGTTATGACTCGAGCTCCTACAATGAGCAGTTCTTC	CASSYDSSSYNEQFF
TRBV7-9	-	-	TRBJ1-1	TGTGCCAGCAGCCCCAGAGGAGGGGATACTGAAGCTTTCTTT	CASSPRGGDTEAFF
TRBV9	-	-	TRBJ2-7	TGTGCCAGCAGCGTAGAGGGCAGGCCCTATGAGCAGTACTTC	CASSVEGRPYEQYF
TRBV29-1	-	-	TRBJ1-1	TGCAGCGTTGAATTAGAAAACACTGAAGCTTTCTTT	CSVELENTEAFF
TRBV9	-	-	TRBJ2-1	TGTGCCAGCAGCGTAGGAGTCCGGGAGCAGTTCTTC	CASSVGVREQFF
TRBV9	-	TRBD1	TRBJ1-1	TGTGCCAGCAGCCCCCGGGACAGGAACACTGAAGCTTTCTTT	CASSPRDRNTEAFF
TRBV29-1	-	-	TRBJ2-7	TGCAGCGTCCAGGGTCGAGGGTACTACGAGCAGTACTTC	CSVQGRGYYEQYF
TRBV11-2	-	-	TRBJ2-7	TGTGCCAGCAGCCATCAGCTCTACGAGCAGTACTTC	CASSHQLYEQYF
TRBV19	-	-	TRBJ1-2	TGTGCCAGTAGTACGAGGGACCTTCCGAGCTATGGCTACACCTTC	CASSTRDLPSYGYTF
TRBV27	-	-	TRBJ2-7	TGTGCCAGCAGTTTAGTGGACAGCAGCTCCTACGAGCAGTACTTC	CASSLVDSSSYEQYF
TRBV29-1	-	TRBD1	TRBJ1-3	TGCAGCACCTTGGACAGGGACTCTGGAAACACCATATATTTT	CSTLDRDSGNTIYF
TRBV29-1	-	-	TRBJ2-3	TGCAGCGTTGGTAGGGAGTTGTCCTTCACAGATACGCAGTATTTT	CSVGRELSFTDTQYF
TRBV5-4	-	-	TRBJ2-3	TGTGCCAGCAGATTTAGCGGACGATTAGATACGCAGTATTTT	CASRFSGRLDTQYF
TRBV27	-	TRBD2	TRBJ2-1	TGTGCCAGCAGCCCCGGGACTAGCGGCTACAATGAGCAGTTCTTC	CASSPGTSGYNEQFF
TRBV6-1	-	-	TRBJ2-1	TGTGCCAGCAGTGAAGCGCCGTACAATGAGCAGTTCTTC	CASSEAPYNEQFF